This is a list of T cell receptor beta chains from one sample in a study of PD-1 blockade in mismatch repair-deficient tumors. Profiled with immunoSEQ multiplex PCR; TCRdb holds only in-frame clones, not every one. The table lists about 100,000 clones, about four fifths of them singletons. The sequenced sample was peripheral blood, obtained roughly 35 weeks after starting pembrolizumab. These receptor sequences come from an adult with mismatch repair-deficient cancer. Both conserved end residues are part of each CDR3. A D gene is named only where the DNA matches it firmly. Clone size is not always given. Where it is, it says once, few, many or a class for expanded clones.

>NA|TRBV7-8|17|TRBD2|TRBJ2-1
CASSDKRMPSGNNEQFF
TGTGCCAGCAGCGATAAAAGGATGCCTAGCGGGAACAATGAGCAGTTCTTC
>NA|TRBV28|15|NA|TRBJ2-1
CASSTGTINYNEQFF
TGTGCCAGCAGTACAGGGACAATCAACTACAATGAGCAGTTCTTC
>NA|TRBV19|16|NA|TRBJ2-6
CASSLMTASGANVLTF
TGTGCCAGTAGTCTTATGACAGCCTCTGGGGCCAACGTCCTGACTTTC
>NA|TRBV7-6|13|NA|TRBJ2-7
CASSSDEAGEQYF
TGTGCCAGCAGCTCTGATGAGGCCGGCGAGCAGTACTTC
>NA|TRBV11-1|17|TRBD2|TRBJ2-5
CASSLRGLAGGFETQYF
TGTGCCAGCAGCCTAAGAGGACTAGCGGGAGGTTTTGAGACCCAGTACTTC
>NA|TRBV5-4|13|TRBD2|TRBJ2-1
CASSLGGRNEQFF
TGTGCCAGCTCGCTAGGCGGGAGAAATGAGCAGTTCTTC
>once|TRBV12-5|15|TRBD2|TRBJ2-3
CASGRTSGRTDTQYF
TGTGCTAGTGGCCGGACTAGCGGGAGAACAGATACGCAGTATTTT
>NA|TRBV4-2|17|NA|TRBJ2-1
CASSQVTAGDRYNEQFF
TGTGCCAGCAGCCAAGTTACAGCGGGTGACCGCTACAATGAGCAGTTCTTC
>few|TRBV2|10|NA|TRBJ2-7
CAVPPYEQYF
TGTGCCGTCCCCCCCTACGAGCAGTACTTC
>NA|TRBV6-1|15|NA|TRBJ2-7
CASNLPGLAPSEQYF
TGTGCCAGCAACCTTCCGGGACTTGCCCCCAGCGAGCAGTACTTC
>NA|TRBV6-5|15|TRBD2|TRBJ2-7
CASSSPGGLRNEQYF
TGTGCCAGCAGCTCCCCGGGGGGGCTAAGGAACGAGCAGTACTTC
>once|TRBV19|18|TRBD2|TRBJ2-2
CASTASGRIIINTGELFF
TGTGCCAGTACCGCTAGCGGGAGGATAATTATAAACACCGGGGAGCTGTTTTTT
>NA|TRBV5-8|15|NA|TRBJ2-3
CASSLVAGTADTQYF
TGTGCCAGCAGCTTGGTTGCCGGGACTGCAGATACGCAGTATTTT
>NA|TRBV28|14|TRBD1|TRBJ2-5
CASSLWTGLETQYF
TGTGCCAGCAGTTTATGGACAGGGCTGGAGACCCAGTACTTC
>NA|TRBV6-1|14|TRBD2|TRBJ2-7
CASSETSGAYEQYF
TGTGCCAGTAGTGAGACTAGCGGAGCCTACGAGCAGTACTTC
>NA|TRBV18|11|NA|TRBJ1-1
CASSPKGEAFF
TGTGCCAGCTCACCAAAGGGGGAAGCTTTCTTT
>NA|TRBV11-2|15|TRBD2|TRBJ2-3
CASSLAGGDADTQYF
TGTGCCAGCAGTCTAGCTGGGGGGGACGCAGATACGCAGTATTTT
>NA|TRBV19|14|NA|TRBJ2-2
CASSIMTGTGELFF
TGTGCCAGTAGTATCATGACAGGAACCGGGGAGCTGTTTTTT
>NA|TRBV9|14|TRBD1|TRBJ2-7
CASSVGDSPHEQYF
TGTGCCAGCAGCGTGGGGGACAGTCCTCACGAGCAGTACTTC
>NA|TRBV4-1|15|TRBD1|TRBJ1-1
CASSQGPQGANEAFF
TGCGCCAGCAGCCAGGGCCCCCAGGGGGCCAATGAGGCTTTCTTT
>few|TRBV7-8|14|TRBD2|TRBJ2-7
CASSVGLAAYEQYF
TGTGCCAGCAGCGTAGGACTAGCCGCCTACGAGCAGTACTTC
>NA|TRBV29-1|12|NA|TRBJ1-2
CSVEQGRNGYTF
TGCAGCGTTGAGCAGGGACGGAATGGCTACACCTTC
>NA|TRBV30|15|NA|TRBJ2-1
CAWTPRTSISNEQFF
TGTGCCTGGACTCCGAGGACCTCAATAAGCAATGAGCAGTTCTTC
>NA|TRBV10-3|15|NA|TRBJ2-1
CAISGSSAQYNEQFF
TGTGCCATCAGTGGTTCCAGCGCCCAATACAATGAGCAGTTCTTC